A selection of T cell receptor beta chains follows, all from one sample in a study of CD8+ T cells in alopecia areata. Method: immunoSEQ multiplex PCR; TCRdb's copy keeps in-frame clones and lacks some. The table records 150,000 to 250,000 clones, 58% of them present only once. The specimen was CD4+ T cells sorted from blood, collected at week 24, from a patient treated with tofacitinib. The receptors originated from a human donor with alopecia areata. Both conserved end residues are part of each CDR3. D genes are given only for firm matches. A row's size may be missing; if present it is once, few, many or a size class.

TRBD2,.,TRBV5-6,TRBJ2-2,CASSPKLGGGTGELFF,TGTGCCAGCAGCCCTAAGCTAGGCGGGGGCACCGGGGAGCTGTTTTTT
TRBD2,.,TRBV29-1,TRBJ2-3,CSAGGSSGRGDTQYF,TGCAGCGCTGGGGGGAGTAGCGGGAGAGGAGATACGCAGTATTTT
.,.,TRBV5-1,TRBJ2-3,CASSLDSRDTDTQYF,TGCGCCAGCAGCTTGGATTCTCGGGACACCGATACGCAGTATTTT
TRBD2,.,TRBV9,TRBJ2-5,CASSVGGLAGLETQYF,TGTGCCAGCAGCGTCGGCGGACTAGCGGGGCTAGAGACCCAGTACTTC
.,.,TRBV7-9,TRBJ2-2,CASRGPGTGELFF,TGTGCCAGCAGGGGGCCGGGCACCGGGGAGCTGTTTTTT
.,.,TRBV4-1,TRBJ1-3,CASSQDPDSSGNTIYF,TGCGCCAGCAGCCAAGATCCCGATAGCTCTGGAAACACCATATATTTT
TRBD1,.,TRBV6-6,TRBJ1-2,CASSPGQGYNYGYTF,TGTGCCAGCAGTCCGGGACAGGGATATAACTATGGCTACACCTTC
.,.,TRBV6-1,TRBJ2-7,CASSIRGFYEQYF,TGTGCCAGCAGTATTAGGGGGTTCTACGAGCAGTACTTC
TRBD1,few,TRBV30,TRBJ1-1,CAWSTRGSTEAFF,TGTGCCTGGAGTACCAGGGGGAGCACTGAAGCTTTCTTT
.,.,TRBV7-9,TRBJ1-2,CASSLPAYGYTF,TGTGCCAGCAGCTTACCAGCCTATGGCTACACCTTC
.,few,TRBV7-9,TRBJ1-1,CASPSRGEAFF,TGTGCCAGCCCATCCCGGGGTGAAGCTTTCTTT
TRBD1,once,TRBV4-1,TRBJ2-7,CASSHLPRDRSYEQYF,TGCGCCAGCAGCCATCTACCCCGGGACAGGAGCTACGAGCAGTACTTC
.,.,TRBV25-1,TRBJ2-3,CASSVQGGGNTDTQYF,TGTGCCAGCAGTGTACAGGGTGGGGGAAACACAGATACGCAGTATTTT
.,.,TRBV7-9,TRBJ2-7,CASSLEGSGYEQYF,TGTGCCAGCAGCTTAGAGGGTAGCGGTTACGAGCAGTACTTC
TRBD2,.,TRBV15,TRBJ2-1,CATSRQLAPEQFF,TGTGCCACCAGCAGGCAACTAGCGCCCGAGCAGTTCTTC
.,few,TRBV15,TRBJ1-2,CATSNPRGFGYTF,TGTGCCACCAGCAATCCCCGCGGATTCGGCTACACCTTC
.,.,TRBV29-1,TRBJ2-2,CSVTQGNTGELFF,TGCAGCGTGACTCAGGGAAACACCGGGGAGCTGTTTTTT
TRBD2,.,TRBV9,TRBJ2-5,CASSERSGSLQETQYF,TGTGCCAGCAGCGAGCGTAGCGGGAGTTTACAAGAGACCCAGTACTTC
.,.,TRBV29-1,TRBJ1-2,CSVFGRNYGYTF,TGCAGCGTTTTCGGGAGGAACTATGGCTACACCTTC
TRBD1,.,TRBV19,TRBJ2-3,CASRHRGRTDTQYF,TGTGCCAGCAGACACAGGGGGCGCACAGATACGCAGTATTTT
.,.,TRBV5-4,TRBJ2-6,CASSPTLSGANVLTF,TGTGCCAGCAGCCCCACATTGTCTGGGGCCAACGTCCTGACTTTC
.,few,TRBV30,TRBJ2-1,CAWSVNNEQFF,TGTGCCTGGAGTGTAAACAATGAGCAGTTCTTC
.,.,TRBV25-1,TRBJ2-7,CASHQTFISYEQYF,TGTGCCAGTCACCAGACGTTCATCTCCTACGAGCAGTACTTC
.,.,TRBV29-1,TRBJ1-1,CSVDWGIEAFF,TGCAGCGTTGATTGGGGGATTGAAGCTTTCTTT
.,.,TRBV10-3,TRBJ2-5,CAINSGKEETQYF,TGTGCCATCAACTCTGGGAAGGAAGAGACCCAGTACTTC
.,.,TRBV5-6,TRBJ2-7,CASSFGLGLAEYEQYF,TGTGCCAGCAGCTTTGGTCTGGGGCTCGCGGAATACGAGCAGTACTTC
.,.,TRBV25-1,TRBJ2-7,CASSGAYEQYF,TGTGCCAGCAGTGGGGCCTACGAGCAGTACTTC
TRBD2,.,TRBV2,TRBJ2-1,CASSYQREWYNEQFF,TGTGCCAGCAGTTACCAGCGGGAGTGGTACAATGAGCAGTTCTTC
.,.,TRBV5-6,TRBJ2-1,CASRRSRVPFNEQFF,TGTGCCAGCAGACGAAGCCGGGTCCCCTTCAATGAGCAGTTCTTC
TRBD1,.,TRBV14,TRBJ1-5,CASSLDRNQPQHF,TGTGCCAGCAGCCTGGACAGGAATCAGCCCCAGCATTTT
TRBD1,.,TRBV19,TRBJ2-7,CASSMGTDLLEQYF,TGTGCCAGTAGTATGGGGACAGACCTACTCGAGCAGTACTTC
.,once,TRBV4-1,TRBJ2-5,CASSRTESLEDTQYF,TGCGCCAGCAGCCGGACTGAATCGTTGGAGGATACCCAGTACTTC
.,.,TRBV6-6,TRBJ2-5,CASSYAPGPTQETQYF,TGTGCCAGCAGTTACGCCCCGGGTCCTACTCAAGAGACCCAGTACTTC
.,few,TRBV7-8,TRBJ1-1,CASSLGQNTEAFF,TGTGCCAGCAGCTTAGGTCAGAACACTGAAGCTTTCTTT
.,.,TRBV7-6,TRBJ1-5,CASSLGPGTNQPQHF,TGTGCCAGCAGCTTAGGGCCAGGGACTAATCAGCCCCAGCATTTT
.,few,TRBV2,TRBJ1-1,CASSGGRNTEAFF,TGTGCCAGCAGTGGGGGCAGGAACACTGAAGCTTTCTTT
.,.,TRBV7-2,TRBJ2-5,CASSFGRSETQYF,TGTGCCAGCAGCTTTGGGAGGTCGGAGACCCAGTACTTC
.,.,TRBV5-1,TRBJ2-3,CASSWGAGTDTQYF,TGCGCCAGCAGCTGGGGGGCCGGCACAGATACGCAGTATTTT
TRBD2,.,TRBV30,TRBJ2-1,CACGTKRRNEQFF,TGTGCCTGCGGGACTAAGCGACGGAATGAGCAGTTCTTC
.,.,TRBV7-9,TRBJ1-2,CASSPLESVYGYTF,TGTGCCAGCAGCCCCTTGGAATCTGTCTATGGCTACACCTTC
.,.,TRBV18,TRBJ2-3,CASSPAFSDADTQYF,TGTGCCAGCTCACCGGCTTTTAGCGATGCAGATACGCAGTATTTT